What follows is one TCR beta chain and its context. This entry belongs to a study of blood T cell repertoires in COVID-19. Study at large: Donors in the United States, Italy and Spain gave samples during acute or convalescent COVID-19. Sources were T cells, B-cell-depleted T cells, or PBMCs; the material itself was cDNA or gDNA.

As handled by the study authors: Amplification with reference gene primers provided the estimates of nucleated cell counts. Assay used: immunoSEQ multiplex PCR; TCRdb lists only in-frame clones, some missing. V, J and clone size are taken as reported in that table, and D and trimming were inferred from the DNA itself. The sample comprises 200,000 to 250,000 clones, 82% of which are singletons, and approximately 4% rests with the top ten. The CDR3 length is 14 residues. V lost 2 bases to trimming and J lost 5 bases, with 10 bases between them. Germline V gives CDR1 SEHNR, CDR2 FQNEAQ (reference sequence).

The sample consisted of peripheral blood. J is TRBJ1-5 and V is TRBV7-9, with D possibly matching TRBD1 (6 bases). The clonotype comes from a woman older than 75 with acute or convalescent COVID-19. The CDR3 sequence is CASSLRGGHQPQHF. The CDR3 DNA reads TGTGCCAGCAGCTTAAGGGGGGGACATCAGCCCCAGCATTTT.